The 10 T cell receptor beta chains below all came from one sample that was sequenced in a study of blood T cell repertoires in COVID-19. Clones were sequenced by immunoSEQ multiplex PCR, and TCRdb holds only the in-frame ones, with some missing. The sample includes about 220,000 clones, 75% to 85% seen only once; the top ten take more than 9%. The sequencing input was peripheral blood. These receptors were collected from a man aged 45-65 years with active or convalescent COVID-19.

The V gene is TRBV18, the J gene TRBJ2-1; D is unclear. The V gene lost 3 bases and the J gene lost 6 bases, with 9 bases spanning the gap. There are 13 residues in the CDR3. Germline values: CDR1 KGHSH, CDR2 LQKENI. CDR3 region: CASSPPSVNEQFF. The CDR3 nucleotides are TGTGCCAGCTCACCTCCGTCAGTCAATGAGCAGTTCTTC.

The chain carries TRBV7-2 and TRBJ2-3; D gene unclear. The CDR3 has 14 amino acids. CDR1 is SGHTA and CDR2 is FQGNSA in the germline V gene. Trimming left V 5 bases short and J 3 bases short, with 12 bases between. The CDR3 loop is CASSPAQVTDTQYF. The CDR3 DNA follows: TGTGCCAGCAGCCCAGCCCAGGTAACAGATACGCAGTATTTT.

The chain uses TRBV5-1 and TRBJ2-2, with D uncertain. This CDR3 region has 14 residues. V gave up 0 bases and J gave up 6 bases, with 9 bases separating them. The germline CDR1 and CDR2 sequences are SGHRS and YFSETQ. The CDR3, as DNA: TGCGCCAGCAGCTTGGATGGCCTGGCCGGGGAGCTGTTTTTT. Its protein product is CASSLDGLAGELFF.

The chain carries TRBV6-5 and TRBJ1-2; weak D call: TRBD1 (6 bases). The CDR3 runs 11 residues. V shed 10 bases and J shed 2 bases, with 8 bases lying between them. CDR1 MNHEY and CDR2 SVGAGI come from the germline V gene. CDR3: CANGQNYGYTF. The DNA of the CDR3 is TGTGCCAACGGACAGAACTATGGCTACACCTTC.

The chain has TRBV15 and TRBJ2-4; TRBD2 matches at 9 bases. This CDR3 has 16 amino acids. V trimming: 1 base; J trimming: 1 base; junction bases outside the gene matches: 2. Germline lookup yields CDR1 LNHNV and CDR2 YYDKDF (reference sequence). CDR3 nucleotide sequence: TGTGCCACCAGCAGAGTAGCGGGAGTGGCCAAAAACATTCAGTACTTC. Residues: CATSRVAGVAKNIQYF.

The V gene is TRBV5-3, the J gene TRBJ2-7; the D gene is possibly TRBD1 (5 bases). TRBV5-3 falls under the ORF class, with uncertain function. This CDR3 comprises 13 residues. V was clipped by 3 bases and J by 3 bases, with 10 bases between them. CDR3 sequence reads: CARSSTGRYEQYF. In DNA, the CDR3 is TGTGCCAGAAGCTCAACAGGACGCTACGAGCAGTACTTC.

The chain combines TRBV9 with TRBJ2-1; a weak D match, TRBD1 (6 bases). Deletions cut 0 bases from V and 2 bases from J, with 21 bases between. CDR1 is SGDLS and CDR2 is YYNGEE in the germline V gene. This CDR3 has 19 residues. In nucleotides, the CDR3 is TGTGCCAGCAGCGTAGGCCTTCTACAGGGAGCAATAACCTACAATGAGCAGTTCTTC. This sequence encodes CASSVGLLQGAITYNEQFF.

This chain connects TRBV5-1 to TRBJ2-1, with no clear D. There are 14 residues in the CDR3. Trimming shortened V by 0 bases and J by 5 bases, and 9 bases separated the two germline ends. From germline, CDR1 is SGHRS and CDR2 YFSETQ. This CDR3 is CASSLATPDNEQFF. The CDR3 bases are TGCGCCAGCAGCTTGGCTACTCCCGACAATGAGCAGTTCTTC.

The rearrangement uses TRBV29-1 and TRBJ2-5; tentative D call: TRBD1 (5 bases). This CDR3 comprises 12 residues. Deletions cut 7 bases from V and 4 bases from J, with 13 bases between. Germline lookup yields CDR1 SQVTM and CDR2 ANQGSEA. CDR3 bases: TGCAGCGATCAAGGGGCAGCAGAGACCCAGTACTTC. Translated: CSDQGAAETQYF.

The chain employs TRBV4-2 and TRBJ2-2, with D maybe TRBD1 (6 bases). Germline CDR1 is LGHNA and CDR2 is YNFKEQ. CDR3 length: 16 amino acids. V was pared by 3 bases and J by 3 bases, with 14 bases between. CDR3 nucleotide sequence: TGTGCCAGCAGCCATGTGGGGGCGGCCGACACCGGGGAGCTGTTTTTT. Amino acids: CASSHVGAADTGELFF.